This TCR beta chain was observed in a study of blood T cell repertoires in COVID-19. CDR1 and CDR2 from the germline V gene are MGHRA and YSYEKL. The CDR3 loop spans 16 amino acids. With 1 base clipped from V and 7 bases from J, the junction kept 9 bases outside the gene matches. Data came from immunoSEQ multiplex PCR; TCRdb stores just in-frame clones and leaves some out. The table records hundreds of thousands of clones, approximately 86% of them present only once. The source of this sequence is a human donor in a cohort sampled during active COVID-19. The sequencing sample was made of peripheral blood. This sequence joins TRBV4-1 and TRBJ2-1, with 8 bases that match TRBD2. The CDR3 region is CASSQAAGGGFNEQFF. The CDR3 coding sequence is TGCGCCAGCAGCCAAGCCGCGGGGGGCGGTTTTAATGAGCAGTTCTTC.